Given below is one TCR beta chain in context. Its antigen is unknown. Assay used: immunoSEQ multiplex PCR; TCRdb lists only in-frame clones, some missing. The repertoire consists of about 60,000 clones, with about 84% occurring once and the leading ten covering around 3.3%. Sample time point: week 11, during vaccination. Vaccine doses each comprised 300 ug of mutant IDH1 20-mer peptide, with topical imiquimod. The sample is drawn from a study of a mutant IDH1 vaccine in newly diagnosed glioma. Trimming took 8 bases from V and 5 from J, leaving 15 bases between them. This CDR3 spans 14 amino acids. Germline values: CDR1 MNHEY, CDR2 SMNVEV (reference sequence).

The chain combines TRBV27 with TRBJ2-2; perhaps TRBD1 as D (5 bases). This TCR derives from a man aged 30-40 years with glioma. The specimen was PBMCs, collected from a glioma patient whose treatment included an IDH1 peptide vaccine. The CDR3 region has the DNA TGTGCCAGCGGAGCAAGGGGTGGGACCGGGGAGCTGTTTTTT. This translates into CASGARGGTGELFF.